A selection of T cell receptor beta chains follows, all from one sample in a study of T cell responses to AZD1222 COVID-19 vaccine. Clones were read by immunoSEQ multiplex PCR, and TCRdb kept only the in-frame ones, dropping some. The sample carries around 150,000 clones, around 94% recorded once. The material sequenced was peripheral blood, taken on day 0 of AZD1222 vaccination. The receptors were gathered from an adult in good health. Both conserved end residues are part of each CDR3. A D gene is named only where the DNA matches it firmly. Only part of the rows carry a size: once, few, many, or a class if the clone is expanded.

j_call	d_call	v_call	clone_size	cdr3_aa	cdr3_nt
TRBJ2-3	-	TRBV19	-	CASSVGLGADTQYF	TGTGCCAGTTCGGTCGGATTGGGGGCAGATACGCAGTATTTT
TRBJ1-3	-	TRBV10-1	-	CASSGTAGSGNTIYF	TGCGCCAGCAGTGGGACAGCCGGTTCTGGAAACACCATATATTTT
TRBJ1-3	TRBD1	TRBV3-1/TRBV3-2	-	CASSPGTGGKDTIYF	TGTGCCAGCAGCCCGGGGACAGGGGGCAAGGACACCATATATTTT
TRBJ2-1	-	TRBV6-1	few	CASSEVTDYNEQFF	TGTGCCAGCAGTGAAGTAACGGATTACAATGAGCAGTTCTTC
TRBJ1-2	-	TRBV2	-	CASRADYGYTF	TGTGCCAGCAGGGCGGATTATGGCTACACCTTC
TRBJ1-5	TRBD1	TRBV2	-	CASRPGQGWDQPQHF	TGTGCCAGCAGGCCGGGACAGGGATGGGATCAGCCCCAGCATTTT
TRBJ1-1	-	TRBV7-2	-	CASSSQATTEAFF	TGTGCCAGCAGCTCCCAGGCAACCACTGAAGCTTTCTTT
TRBJ1-1	TRBD1	TRBV6-5	-	CASQPGQGGHTEAFF	TGTGCCAGCCAACCGGGACAGGGGGGTCACACTGAAGCTTTCTTT
TRBJ1-5	-	TRBV19	-	CASSIVGRAFGQPQHF	TGTGCCAGTAGTATAGTGGGTAGGGCGTTTGGTCAGCCCCAGCATTTT
TRBJ1-1	-	TRBV7-9	-	CASNERLGTEAFF	TGTGCCAGCAATGAAAGACTCGGCACTGAAGCTTTCTTT
TRBJ2-6	-	TRBV27	-	CASSSLGSGANVLTF	TGTGCCAGCAGTTCCCTAGGCTCTGGGGCCAACGTCCTGACTTTC
TRBJ2-1	-	TRBV6-2/TRBV6-3	-	CASSYLGATGPKIYEQFF	TGTGCCAGCAGTTACTTAGGGGCGACGGGACCCAAAATCTATGAGCAGTTCTTC
TRBJ1-4	-	TRBV3-1/TRBV3-2	once	CASSQEGGGDEKLFF	TGTGCCAGCAGCCAAGAGGGAGGGGGAGATGAAAAACTGTTTTTT
TRBJ2-3	-	TRBV24-1	-	CATSGGSSGNTDTQYF	TGTGCCACCAGTGGAGGGTCCTCCGGGAACACAGATACGCAGTATTTT
TRBJ2-3	-	TRBV7-9	few	CASSFGGRERHTQYF	TGTGCCAGCAGCTTTGGGGGGCGGGAGCGACATACGCAGTATTTT
TRBJ2-1	TRBD2	TRBV7-3	-	CASSLILAGGPDEQFF	TGTGCCAGCAGCTTAATTCTAGCGGGAGGGCCGGATGAGCAGTTCTTC
TRBJ1-4	-	TRBV2	-	CASSAGRSNEKLFF	TGTGCCAGCAGTGCAGGGCGGTCTAATGAAAAACTGTTTTTT
TRBJ2-5	-	TRBV5-8	-	CASSRSAGQETQYF	TGTGCCAGCAGCCGGTCGGCCGGCCAAGAGACCCAGTACTTC
TRBJ1-1	-	TRBV2	-	CASSEFTAAFF	TGTGCCAGCAGTGAATTCACGGCCGCTTTCTTT
TRBJ1-5	TRBD1	TRBV2	-	CASSEEETGGQPQHF	TGTGCCAGCAGTGAAGAGGAGACAGGGGGACAGCCCCAGCATTTT
TRBJ2-3	TRBD2	TRBV3-1/TRBV3-2	-	CASSQEKVASGGPGTDTQYF	TGTGCCAGCAGCCAAGAAAAAGTAGCTAGCGGGGGGCCGGGTACAGATACGCAGTATTTT
TRBJ1-4	-	TRBV5-8	-	CASSLGRAGEKLFF	TGTGCCAGCAGCTTGGGACGGGCGGGAGAAAAACTGTTTTTT
TRBJ1-2	TRBD1	TRBV5-4	-	CATKTGQGADGYTF	TGTGCCACCAAAACCGGACAGGGGGCGGATGGCTACACCTTC
TRBJ1-2	-	TRBV29-1	-	CSVADRTFNYGYTF	TGCAGCGTGGCGGACAGAACATTTAACTATGGCTACACCTTC
TRBJ1-2	TRBD1	TRBV30	-	CAWSVGTAYGYTF	TGTGCCTGGAGTGTCGGGACAGCCTATGGCTACACCTTC
TRBJ2-1	-	TRBV3-1/TRBV3-2	-	CASSQLRGNEQFF	TGTGCCAGCAGCCAATTAAGGGGCAATGAGCAGTTCTTC